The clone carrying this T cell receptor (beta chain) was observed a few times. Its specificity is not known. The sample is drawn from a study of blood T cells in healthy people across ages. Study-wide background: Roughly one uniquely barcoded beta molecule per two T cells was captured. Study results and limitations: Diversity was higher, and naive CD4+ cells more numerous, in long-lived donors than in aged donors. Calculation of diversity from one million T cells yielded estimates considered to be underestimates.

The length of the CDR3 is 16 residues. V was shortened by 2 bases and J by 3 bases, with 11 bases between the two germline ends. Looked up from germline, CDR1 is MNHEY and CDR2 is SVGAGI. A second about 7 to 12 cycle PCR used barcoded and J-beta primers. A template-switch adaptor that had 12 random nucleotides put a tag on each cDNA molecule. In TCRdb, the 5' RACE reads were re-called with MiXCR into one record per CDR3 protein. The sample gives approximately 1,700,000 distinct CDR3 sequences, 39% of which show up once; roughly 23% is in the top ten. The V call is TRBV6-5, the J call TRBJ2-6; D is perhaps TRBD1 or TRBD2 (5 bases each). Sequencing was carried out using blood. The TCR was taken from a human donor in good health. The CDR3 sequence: CASSYRDGLGANVLTF. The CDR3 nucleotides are TGTGCCAGCAGTTACAGGGACGGCCTTGGGGCCAACGTCCTGACTTTC.